The present T cell receptor (beta chain) was sequenced within a study of blood T cell repertoires in COVID-19. About the study: The United States, Italy and Spain were the sources of the acute and convalescent COVID-19 samples. The cDNA or gDNA used as material had been derived from T cells, B-cell-depleted T cells, or PBMCs.

Original handling: For nucleated cells, counts were estimated from reference gene primer amplification. The data were produced by immunoSEQ multiplex PCR, yet TCRdb's version contains in-frame clones alone and is incomplete. The V and J calls and clone size are taken from that table; D and trimming were inferred from the DNA. Altogether 160,000 or so clones are present, more than 80% being singletons, with the ten largest covering approximately 3%. Germline loops: CDR1 SGHRS, CDR2 YFSETQ. The CDR3 sequence is 14 residues long. Losses at the gene ends were 4 bases for V and 6 bases for J; bases not matched to a gene: 7.

Material for sequencing was peripheral blood. This TCR was sampled from a man in his fifties or sixties with acute or convalescent COVID-19. The chain employs TRBV5-1 and TRBJ2-3; 8 bases line up with TRBD1. The CDR3 loop is CASSPDRAWDTQYF. The DNA for the CDR3 is TGCGCCAGCAGCCCGGACAGGGCCTGGGATACGCAGTATTTT.